Detailed here is one T cell receptor beta chain. The CDR3 spans 17 residues. V gave up 3 bases and J gave up 6 bases, with 18 bases separating them. The germline V gene has CDR1 MDHEN and CDR2 SYDVKM. The data are from a study of control samples from healthy donors and cancer patients. TCRdb's copy holds only in-frame clones and misses some; the assay was immunoSEQ multiplex PCR. The sample yields some 250,000 clones, over 75% seen once. This chain uses TRBV28 with TRBJ1-6; D not certain. This TCR was recovered from an older woman with lung cancer. The sample comprised PBMCs. The DNA of the CDR3 is TGTGCCAGCAGTTTCATAGTCCAGACTCCCCTTAATTCACCCCTCCACTTT. Residues: CASSFIVQTPLNSPLHF.